Sequencing of this TCR beta chain was carried out in a study of cytomegalovirus exposure and HLA in healthy donors. Study at large: The platform used for the 120 or so validation repertoires matched that of the approximately 710 first-cohort repertoires, a later analysis reported. Findings of the study overall: 150 or so TCR beta chains were listed as cytomegalovirus-associated. Confirmation in vitro established that three CMV-associated chains were specific for CMV antigens.

The assay was immunoSEQ multiplex PCR, and TCRdb's table has in-frame clones only and misses some. The data show over 55,000 clones, 90% seen once. Germline assignment: CDR1 MNHNS and CDR2 SASEGT. The CDR3 totals 12 residues. Deletions cut 11 bases from V and 9 bases from J, with 16 bases between. Regarding this clone: Its antigen is not identified.

V usage is TRBV6-1 and J usage is TRBJ2-2; possibly TRBD2 for D (6 bases). The sequence was obtained from a man younger than 35 in good health and CMV-seronegative. Sequenced: PBMCs. CDR3 protein: CACGTPRRELFF. The CDR3 coding sequence is TGTGCCTGCGGGACTCCAAGGAGGGAGCTGTTTTTT.